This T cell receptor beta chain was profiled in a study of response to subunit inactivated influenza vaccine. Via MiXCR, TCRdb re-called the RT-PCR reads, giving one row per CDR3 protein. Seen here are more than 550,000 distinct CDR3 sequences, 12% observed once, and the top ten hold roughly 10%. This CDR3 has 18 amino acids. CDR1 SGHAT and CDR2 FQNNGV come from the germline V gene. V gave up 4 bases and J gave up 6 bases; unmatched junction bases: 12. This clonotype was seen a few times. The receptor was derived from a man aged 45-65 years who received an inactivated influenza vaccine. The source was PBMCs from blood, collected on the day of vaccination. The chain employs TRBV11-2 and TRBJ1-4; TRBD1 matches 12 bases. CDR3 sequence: CASSSKSGQGARDEKLFF. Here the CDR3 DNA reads TGTGCCAGCAGCTCCAAATCGGGACAGGGGGCAAGGGATGAAAAACTGTTTTTT.